These T cell receptor beta chains were read from a single sample in a study of technical replicates of blood from several donors. TCRdb keeps only in-frame clones here, not all; method: immunoSEQ multiplex PCR. Seen here are about 75,000 clones, approximately 97% observed once, and the top ten hold approximately 0.3%. Sequencing was done on a sample of T cells isolated from PBMCs. The receptors come from a human donor in good health. Each CDR3 is given with its conserved first and last residue.

v_gene | CDR3aa
TRBV5-1 | CASSSYLTGAEEKLFF
TRBV19 | CASSIGATGGKDTQYF
TRBV4-1 | CASSQPTSDSYEQYF
TRBV18 | CASSPPGGQGSWTEAFF
TRBV5-8 | CASSFSWSQPQHF
TRBV27 | CASNVDSFNTEAFF
TRBV29-1 | CSVEVTGGYGYTF
TRBV2 | CASPGQGRNEQFF
TRBV9 | CASSVAGVAGEEQFF
TRBV7-9 | CASSLEQGGYEQYF
TRBV6-5 | CASSSWTQKGDTEAFF
TRBV5-1 | CASSLGLYSGANVLTF
TRBV10-1 | CASSDLAGSSYNEQFF
TRBV7-3 | CASSLREGEQYF
TRBV2 | CASSTGTGLEKLFF
TRBV30 | CAWSVSILPYEQYF
TRBV25-1 | CASSSSGTGNTIYF
TRBV7-6 | CASARDTTYEQYF